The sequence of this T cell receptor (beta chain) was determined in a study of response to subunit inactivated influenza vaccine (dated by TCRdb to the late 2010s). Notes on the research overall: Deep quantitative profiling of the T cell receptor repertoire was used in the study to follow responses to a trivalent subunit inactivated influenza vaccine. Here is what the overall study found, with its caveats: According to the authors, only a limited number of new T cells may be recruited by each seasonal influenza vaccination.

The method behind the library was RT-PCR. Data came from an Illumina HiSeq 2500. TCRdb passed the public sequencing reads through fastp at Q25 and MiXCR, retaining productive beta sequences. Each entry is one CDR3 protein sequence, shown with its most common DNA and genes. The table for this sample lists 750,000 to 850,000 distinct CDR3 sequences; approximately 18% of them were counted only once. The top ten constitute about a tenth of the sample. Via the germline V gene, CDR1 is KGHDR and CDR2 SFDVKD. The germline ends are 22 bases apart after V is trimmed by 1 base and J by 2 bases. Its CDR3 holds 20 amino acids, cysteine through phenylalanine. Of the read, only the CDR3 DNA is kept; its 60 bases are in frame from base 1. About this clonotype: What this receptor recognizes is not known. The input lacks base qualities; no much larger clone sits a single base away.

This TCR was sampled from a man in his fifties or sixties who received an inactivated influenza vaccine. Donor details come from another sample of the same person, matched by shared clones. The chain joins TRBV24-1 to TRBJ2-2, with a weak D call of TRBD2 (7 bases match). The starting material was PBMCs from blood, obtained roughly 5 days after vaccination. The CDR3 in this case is CATSDFPLAAGAGNTGELFF. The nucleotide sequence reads TGTGCCACCAGTGATTTTCCCTTGGCTGCGGGGGCAGGTAACACCGGGGAGCTGTTTTTT.